This entry lists 7 T cell receptor beta chains sequenced from one sample in a study of cytomegalovirus exposure and HLA in healthy donors. The study ran its PCR with 60 Vbeta and 13 Jbeta primers. Assay: immunoSEQ multiplex PCR; the TCRdb copy retains only in-frame clones and omits some. This sample has approximately 160,000 clones; 65% to 80% occur once, and the top ten carry about 2.9%. What was sequenced was PBMCs. The receptor source for this set is a woman in her 50s in good health and CMV-seropositive.

The chain has TRBV18 and TRBJ1-3; unclear D gene. This CDR3 contains 16 residues. The germline CDR1 and CDR2 sequences are KGHSH and LQKENI. V lost 2 bases to trimming and J lost 0 bases, with 11 bases between them. The chain's CDR3 is CASSPLDFFSGNTIYF. In DNA form, the CDR3 reads TGTGCCAGCTCACCATTGGACTTTTTCTCTGGAAACACCATATATTTT. The whole variable domain, remainder taken from reference TRBV18 and TRBJ1-3, is NAGVMQNPRHLVRRRGQEARLRCSPMKGHSHVYWYRQLPEEGLKFMVYLQKENIIDESGMPKERFSAEFPKEGPSILRIQQVVRGDSAAYFCASSPLDFFSGNTIYFGEGSWLTVV.

The chain combines TRBV19 with TRBJ1-5; D is undetermined. V was cut by 1 base and J by 4 bases, with 11 bases left in between. The CDR3 runs 15 residues. CDR1 LNHDA and CDR2 SQIVND come from the germline V gene (reference sequence). The CDR3: CASSIADTGNQPQHF. The CDR3 DNA follows: TGTGCCAGTAGTATAGCTGACACGGGGAATCAGCCCCAGCATTTT. The whole variable domain, filled in from reference TRBV19 and TRBJ1-5, reads DGGITQSPKYLFRKEGQNVTLSCEQNLNHDAMYWYRQDPGQGLRLIYYSQIVNDFQKGDIAEGYSVSREKKESFPLTVTSAQKNPTAFYLCASSIADTGNQPQHFGDGTRLSIL.

The chain is built from TRBV15 and TRBJ1-4; a possible D gene is TRBD1 (5 bases). The CDR3 covers 15 residues. Germline assignment: CDR1 LNHNV and CDR2 YYDKDF (reference sequence). Deletions cut 0 bases from V and 7 bases from J, with 12 bases between. The CDR3 is CATSRDRQGREKLFF. CDR3 coding DNA: TGTGCCACCAGCAGAGATAGGCAGGGCCGTGAAAAACTGTTTTTT.

V and J are TRBV28 and TRBJ2-7; D may be TRBD1 (7 bases). The germline CDR1 and CDR2 sequences are MDHEN and SYDVKM. The CDR3 consists of 11 residues. V was shortened by 6 bases and J by 9 bases, with 12 bases between the two germline ends. CDR3 in amino acids: CASRYQGGQYF. In nucleotides, the CDR3 is TGTGCCAGCAGGTATCAGGGGGGGCAGTACTTC.

The gene calls are TRBV28 and TRBJ2-7; TRBD2 aligns across 8 bases. Germline assignment: CDR1 MDHEN and CDR2 SYDVKM. V was pared by 5 bases and J by 2 bases, with 11 bases of the junction left unmatched. CDR3 length: 16 residues. The CDR3 DNA sequence: TGTGCCAGCAGTCTCCCCTCGGGAGGGAGCCCCTACGAGCAGTACTTC. Translated: CASSLPSGGSPYEQYF.

The chain is built from TRBV4-2 and TRBJ1-2, with D perhaps TRBD1 (5 bases). This CDR3 spans 14 amino acids. The V and J ends lost 3 bases and 4 bases respectively, with 12 bases between them. Germline loops: CDR1 LGHNA, CDR2 YNFKEQ. Written as DNA, the CDR3 is TGTGCCAGCAGCCAGCTGCAGGGTAGCTATGGCTACACCTTC. It codes for CASSQLQGSYGYTF.

The V call is TRBV30, the J call TRBJ1-5, with 8 bases identical to TRBD1. Germline-derived CDR1 and CDR2 are GTSNPN and SVGIG (reference sequence). V trimming: 1 base; J trimming: 7 bases; junction bases outside the gene matches: 6. The CDR3 has 14 residues. The CDR3 sequence is CAWSAGGGGQPQHF. The CDR3 nucleotides read TGTGCCTGGAGTGCAGGGGGCGGCGGGCAGCCCCAGCATTTT. The full variable domain, its missing parts supplied by reference TRBV30 and TRBJ1-5, is SQTIHQWPATLVQPVGSPLSLECTVEGTSNPNLYWYRQAAGRGLQLLFYSVGIGQISSEVPQNLSASRPQDRQFILSSKKLLLSDSGFYLCAWSAGGGGQPQHFGDGTRLSIL.